These 2 T cell receptor beta chains originate from one sample sequenced in a study of CD8+CD57+ T cells in acquired aplastic anemia. CDR3 and TCR beta VDJ profiling relied on genomic DNA as the template. TCRdb re-derived calls from the reads in MiXCR, one entry per CDR3 protein. The table has approximately 150,000 distinct CDR3 sequences, around half seen once; the top ten hold roughly 2.9%. Patients selected for sequencing had displayed CD8+CD57+ cell expansion by flow cytometry. The sample taken for sequencing was sorted CD4+, CD8+, or CD8+CD57+ T cells (not recorded which) from PBMCs. These receptors originate from a human donor with aplastic anemia.

The chain is built from TRBV10-3 and TRBJ2-7, with 9 bases matching TRBD1. The CDR3 contains 12 residues. Trimming at V came to 11 bases and at J to 1 base, leaving 3 bases not matched to a gene. Germline V gene lookup returns CDR1 ENHRY and CDR2 SYGVKD. The CDR3 reads CASGTGSYEQYF. In DNA, the CDR3 is TGTGCCTCTGGGACAGGGTCCTACGAGCAGTACTTC.

V is TRBV6-1 and J is TRBJ2-2; D remains ambiguous. The CDR3 extends over 14 amino acids. V lost 1 base and J 1 base, leaving 4 bases between the germline ends. Germline V gene sequence: CDR1 MNHNS, CDR2 SASEGT. The CDR3 bases are TGTGCCAGCAGTGAAGGATGGAACACCGGGGAGCTGTTTTTT. Translating gives CASSEGWNTGELFF.